This TCR beta chain was captured in a study of long-term antiretroviral therapy in people with HIV. Turning to the study itself: The earliest specimens came about a decade ahead of the 2015 immediate-ART recommendation.

Study-wide results and caveats: Versus controls, repertoires in people with HIV had narrower CDR3 length ranges. The data indicate that diversity increased after ART but remained below transplant donor controls.

Survey level was the resolution at which the v3.0 immunoSEQ assay ran. TCRdb's copy holds only in-frame clones and misses some; the assay was immunoSEQ multiplex PCR. The sample carries around 29,000 clones, less than 85% recorded once. To note about this clone: Antigen unknown.

Germline V gene lookup returns CDR1 SGHRS and CDR2 YFSETQ. The CDR3 runs to 15 residues. V lost 4 bases to trimming and J lost 4 bases; unmatched junction nucleotides: 5. Until DNA extraction, the samples held between roughly 0.9-10 million cryopreserved PBMC. Specimen: unsorted PBMCs, collected 0.3 years after starting antiretroviral therapy. This chain connects TRBV5-1 to TRBJ2-1; TRBD2 matches 10 bases. This clonotype originated in a man aged 40-50 years with HIV. The CDR3: CASSPTSGSYNEQFF. In DNA form, the CDR3 reads TGCGCCAGCAGCCCGACTAGCGGGTCTTACAATGAGCAGTTCTTC.